What follows are 16 T cell receptor beta chains derived from one specimen sequenced in a study of regulatory T cells in long-lasting Graves disease. Time point noted: newly diagnosed GD, antithyroid drugs for less than 3 months. The TCR library used RNA extracted from PBMCs. The authors built TCR beta libraries using iRepertoire HTBI primers and Arm-PCR of CDR3 regions. TCRdb analysed the multiplex PCR reads with MiXCR anew, one entry per CDR3 protein. The data contain about 540,000 distinct CDR3 sequences, about 13% of them seen just once; the ten biggest clones take up roughly 9.7%. These same records also appear under a second study, on T cells in Graves' hyperthyroidism and ophthalmopathy.

The material was peripheral blood mononuclear cells (PBMCs), obtained at new diagnosis, from a patient treated with antithyroid drugs. The receptor set was obtained from a man aged 25 to 40 with Graves disease.

Points on this clonotype: This likely stems from a read error, as it lies one base from a far larger clone. The CDR3: CASSLAPGQLHQPQHF. The DNA of the CDR3 is TGTGCCAGCAGCTTAGCTCCGGGACAGCTCCATCAGCCCCAGCATTTT. The V and J genes are TRBV11-2 and TRBJ1-5; 7 positions agree with TRBD1. Germline V gene data show CDR1 as SGHAT and CDR2 as FQNNGV. With 1 base clipped from V and 5 bases from J, the junction kept 8 bases outside the gene matches. CDR3 length: 16 amino acids.

J is TRBJ2-7 and V is TRBV20-1, with 10 positions matching TRBD1. This CDR3 spans 14 amino acids. V lost 6 bases, J lost 4 bases, and 9 bases stayed unmatched. Germline CDR1 reads DFQATT; CDR2 reads SNEGSKA (reference sequence). DNA for the CDR3: TGCAGTGCCATTCAAGGGACAGGGGAATACGAGCAGTACTTC. Encoded protein: CSAIQGTGEYEQYF.

Of note for this clonotype: Since a much larger clone is just one base distant, this may be a read error. The CDR3 end shows no conserved phenylalanine or tryptophan, and so a read error is likely. The J gene is TRBJ2-1, the V gene TRBV7-2; tentatively, D is TRBD2 (6 bases). Per germline, CDR1 SGHTA and CDR2 FQGNSA. The V end lost 5 bases, the J end lost 12 bases, and 17 bases lay between the germline ends. The CDR3 has 13 residues. The CDR3: CASSPKTRKAQFL. The CDR3 DNA sequence: TGTGCCAGCAGCCCCAAGACTAGAAAGGCGCAGTTCTTA.

This clonotype was counted a few times. CDR3 residues: CASSPESGRAKGYEQFF. DNA of the CDR3: TGTGCCAGCAGCCCAGAGAGCGGGAGGGCTAAGGGGTATGAGCAGTTCTTC. The V call is TRBV5-4, the J call TRBJ2-1; 10 nucleotides agree with TRBD2. Looked up from germline, CDR1 is SGHNT and CDR2 is YYREEE (reference sequence). V shed 4 bases and J 8 bases; nucleotides not matched to a gene: 15. CDR3 length equals 17 residues.

The chain carries TRBV29-1 and TRBJ2-2, with D perhaps TRBD1 or TRBD2 (6 bases each). The CDR3 has 13 residues. Germline V gives CDR1 SQVTM, CDR2 ANQGSEA. The CDR3 protein is CRSQQGGTGELFF. DNA for the CDR3: TGCAGAAGCCAACAGGGAGGCACCGGGGAGCTGTTTTTT.

This clonotype was counted between two and nine times. This chain links TRBV5-1 with TRBJ2-1; weak D call: TRBD2 (6 bases). Germline-derived CDR1 and CDR2 are SGHRS and YFSETQ. CDR3 length: 15 amino acids. Trimming left V 2 bases short and J 8 bases short, with 17 bases between. CDR3 loop: CASSFKRAVQDEQFF. Written as DNA, the CDR3 is TGCGCCAGCAGCTTCAAGCGGGCCGTCCAGGATGAGCAGTTCTTC. The variable domain in full, completed from reference TRBV5-1 and TRBJ2-1, reads KAGVTQTPRYLIKTRGQQVTLSCSPISGHRSVSWYQQTPGQGLQFLFEYFSETQRNKGNFPGRFSGRQFSNSRSEMNVSTLELGDSALYLCASSFKRAVQDEQFFGPGTRLTVL.

This clonotype occurred many times. The chain is built from TRBV2 and TRBJ2-3; 8 bases match TRBD2. Germline V gene sequence: CDR1 SNHLY, CDR2 FYNNEI. This CDR3 spans 14 amino acids. Trimming removed 3 bases from V and 8 bases from J; junction bases left unmatched: 7. The CDR3 sequence is CASSDGRAVGTQYF. Written as DNA, the CDR3 is TGTGCCAGCAGTGACGGGAGGGCCGTCGGTACGCAGTATTTT.

Many counts were recorded for this clonotype. The rearrangement joins TRBV29-1 to TRBJ2-7; D unresolved. The V and J ends lost 7 bases and 2 bases respectively, with 9 bases between them. Per the germline V gene, CDR1 is SQVTM and CDR2 is ANQGSEA. The CDR3 sequence is 11 residues long. This CDR3 reads CSGVGPYEQYF. The CDR3 DNA sequence: TGCAGCGGAGTTGGCCCCTACGAGCAGTACTTC.

This clonotype has at least ten counts. The chain links TRBV5-1 to TRBJ2-3; D could derive from TRBD1 or TRBD2 (5 bases each). V was pared by 4 bases and J by 0 bases, with 12 bases between. Germline V gene sequence: CDR1 SGHRS, CDR2 YFSETQ. The CDR3 has 15 amino acids. CDR3 nucleotides: TGCGCCAGCAGCCCAGGGACGTTTAGCACAGATACGCAGTATTTT. Its translation: CASSPGTFSTDTQYF.

There are many counts of this clonotype. This chain connects TRBV6-1 to TRBJ2-1; TRBD2 matches at 14 bases. V dropped 3 bases and J dropped 9; count of bases not matched to a gene: 7. Germline CDR1 MNHNS, CDR2 SASEGT. The CDR3 has 16 amino acids. CDR3 nucleotide sequence: TGTGCCAGCAGTGACAAGGGACTAGCGGGAGAAGGTGAGCAGTTCTTC. Translated: CASSDKGLAGEGEQFF.

The genes are TRBV6-5 and TRBJ2-7, with 7 bases fitting TRBD2. Germline assignment: CDR1 MNHEY and CDR2 SVGAGI. The CDR3 is made up of 15 amino acids. The V and J ends lost 2 bases and 0 bases, in that order; junction bases with no gene match: 4. CDR3 DNA sequence: TGTGCCAGCAGTTACCTAGCGGAGCACTCCTACGAGCAGTACTTC. Residues: CASSYLAEHSYEQYF.

This clonotype was observed many times. The J gene is TRBJ1-3, the V gene TRBV7-2; D uncertain. The CDR3 extends over 16 amino acids. The V end was cut by 1 base, the J end by 0 bases, with 10 bases between. The germline CDR1 and CDR2 sequences are SGHTA and FQGNSA. The CDR3 loop is CASSLVGTASGNTIYF. The DNA of the CDR3 is TGTGCCAGCAGCTTAGTCGGTACAGCCTCTGGAAACACCATATATTTT.

This clonotype was observed a handful of times. The chain has TRBV9 and TRBJ2-1, with D uncertain. Germline CDR1 SGDLS, CDR2 YYNGEE. The length of the CDR3 is 10 residues. V lost 3 bases and J lost 10, with 5 bases in between. This chain's CDR3 is CASSGREQFF. The CDR3 DNA reads as TGTGCCAGCAGCGGCCGCGAGCAGTTCTTC.

Turning to this clonotype: A much more abundant neighbour one base away suggests this may be a read error. This CDR3 fails to terminate in the conserved phenylalanine or tryptophan, so it likely reflects a read error. The chain uses TRBV29-1 and TRBJ2-1, with TRBD1 identical over 8 bases. The V gene's germline CDR1 is SQVTM and CDR2 ANQGSEA. The CDR3 is 13 residues long. V was clipped by 6 bases and J by 2 bases; unmatched bases: 3. The CDR3 nucleotides are TGCAGCGTCGTGACAGGGGCCTACAATGAGCAGTTCCTC. Protein sequence: CSVVTGAYNEQFL.

This chain links TRBV25-1 with TRBJ2-5, with TRBD2 as a possible D gene (6 bases). CDR3 length: 15 amino acids. Trimming removed 4 bases at V and 2 bases at J, with 14 bases between. Germline assignment: CDR1 MGHDK and CDR2 SYGVNS. CDR3 coding DNA: TGTGCCAGCAGTGGATTAGCGGTCCCTCAAGAGACCCAGTACTTC. Its translation: CASSGLAVPQETQYF.

The chain employs TRBV20-1 and TRBJ2-1, with a possible D match to TRBD2 (6 bases). The CDR3 is 10 residues long. Trimming left V 3 bases short and J 10 bases short, with 7 bases between. CDR1 and CDR2 (germline): DFQATT, SNEGSKA (reference sequence). The CDR3 loop is CSASGGEQFF. The CDR3 nucleotides read TGCAGTGCTAGTGGGGGGGAGCAGTTCTTC.